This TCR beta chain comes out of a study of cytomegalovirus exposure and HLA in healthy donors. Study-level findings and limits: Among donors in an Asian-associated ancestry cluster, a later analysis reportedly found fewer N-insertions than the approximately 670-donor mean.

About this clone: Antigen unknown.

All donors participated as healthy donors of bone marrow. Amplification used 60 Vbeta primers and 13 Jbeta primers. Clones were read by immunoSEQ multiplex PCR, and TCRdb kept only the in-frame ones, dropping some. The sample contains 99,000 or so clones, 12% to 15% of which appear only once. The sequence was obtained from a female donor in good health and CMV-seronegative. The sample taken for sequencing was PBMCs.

CDR3 loop: CASSLGQSYNPGNEQFF. CDR3 sequence (DNA): TGCGCCAGCAGCTTGGGACAATCCTATAACCCGGGGAATGAGCAGTTCTTC. The V call is TRBV5-1, the J call TRBJ2-1; possible D gene TRBD2, 5 bases. The germline CDR1 and CDR2 sequences are SGHRS and YFSETQ. The CDR3 has 17 amino acids. V lost 0 bases to trimming and J lost 7 bases, with 20 bases between them.